A single T cell receptor (beta chain) is shown here with its context. The data are from a study of blood T cell repertoires in COVID-19. Only in-frame clones appear in the TCRdb table, and some are missing; sequencing was by immunoSEQ multiplex PCR. Of about 120,000 clones listed, 75% to 90% are singletons. The V segment lost 5 bases and the J segment 3 bases; nucleotides outside the gene matches: 10. This CDR3 is built from 15 residues. In germline, CDR1 is SGHRS, CDR2 YFSETQ. This chain joins TRBV5-1 and TRBJ2-5, with TRBD1 matching over 7 bases. The clonotype comes from a woman in her 70s with acute or convalescent COVID-19. The sequenced sample consisted of peripheral blood. The CDR3 protein is CASSYTTGYKETQYF. CDR3 sequence (DNA): TGCGCCAGCAGTTACACGACAGGGTACAAAGAGACCCAGTACTTC.